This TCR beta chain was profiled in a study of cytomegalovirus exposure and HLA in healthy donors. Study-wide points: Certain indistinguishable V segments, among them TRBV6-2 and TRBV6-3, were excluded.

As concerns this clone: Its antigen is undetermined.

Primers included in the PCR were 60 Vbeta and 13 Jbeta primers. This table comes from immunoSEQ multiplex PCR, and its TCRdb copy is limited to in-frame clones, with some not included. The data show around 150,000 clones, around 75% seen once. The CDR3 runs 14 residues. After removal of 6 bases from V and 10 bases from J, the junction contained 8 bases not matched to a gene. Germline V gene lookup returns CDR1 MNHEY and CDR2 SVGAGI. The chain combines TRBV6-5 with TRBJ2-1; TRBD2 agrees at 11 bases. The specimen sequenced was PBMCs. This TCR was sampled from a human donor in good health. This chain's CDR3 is CASSPLAGGFEQFF. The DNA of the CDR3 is TGTGCCAGCAGCCCCCTAGCGGGGGGCTTCGAGCAGTTCTTC.